This is a list of T cell receptor beta chains from one sample in a study of T cells in Graves' hyperthyroidism and ophthalmopathy. TCRdb redid the calling of the multiplex PCR reads with MiXCR, one entry per CDR3 protein. The sample shows approximately 360,000 distinct CDR3 sequences, 20% to 25% of them seen only once. What was sequenced was blood. These receptors all stem from a man over 45 with Graves' hyperthyroidism. Each CDR3 is given with its conserved first and last residue. The D gene is left open where the match is weak. Clone size is not always given. Where it is, it says once, few, many or a class for expanded clones.

j_gene: TRBJ2-3; d_gene: NA; v_gene: TRBV19; abundance: NA; CDR3nt: TGTGCCAGTAGTAGTCCTCCGGGGGCGGTGGGCACAGATACGCAGTATTTT; CDR3aa: CASSSPPGAVGTDTQYF
j_gene: TRBJ2-1; d_gene: TRBD2; v_gene: TRBV20-1; abundance: NA; CDR3nt: TGCAGTGCTATGGGACTAGCGGGATTCGACAATGAGCAGTTCTTC; CDR3aa: CSAMGLAGFDNEQFF
j_gene: TRBJ2-1; d_gene: NA; v_gene: TRBV5-5; abundance: NA; CDR3nt: TGTGCCAGCAGAGAAGGGTGGGGCTACAATGAGCAGTTCTTC; CDR3aa: CASREGWGYNEQFF
j_gene: TRBJ2-4; d_gene: NA; v_gene: TRBV11-2; abundance: NA; CDR3nt: TGTGCCAGCAGCTTAGTGGGGGTGAAGTACTTC; CDR3aa: CASSLVGVKYF
j_gene: TRBJ2-5; d_gene: NA; v_gene: TRBV11-2; abundance: many; CDR3nt: TGTGCCAGCAGCTTAGCGACCCGCGGGGGCGTCTACCAAGAGACCCAGTACTTC; CDR3aa: CASSLATRGGVYQETQYF
j_gene: TRBJ1-5; d_gene: NA; v_gene: TRBV3-1; abundance: NA; CDR3nt: TGTGCCAGCAGCCGCGGACAGATGCATCAGCCCCAGCATTTT; CDR3aa: CASSRGQMHQPQHF
j_gene: TRBJ1-2; d_gene: NA; v_gene: TRBV20-1; abundance: NA; CDR3nt: TGCAGTGCTAGAGCCGCGACAGCCCAGTTCTATGGCTACACCTTC; CDR3aa: CSARAATAQFYGYTF
j_gene: TRBJ1-4; d_gene: NA; v_gene: TRBV20-1; abundance: few; CDR3nt: TGCAGTGCTACCCAGGGAAGTGAAGAAAAACTGTTTTTT; CDR3aa: CSATQGSEEKLFF
j_gene: TRBJ1-2; d_gene: NA; v_gene: TRBV30; abundance: few; CDR3nt: TGTGCCTGGAGTAATAGTCATAGCTATGGCTACACCTTC; CDR3aa: CAWSNSHSYGYTF
j_gene: TRBJ2-1; d_gene: TRBD2; v_gene: TRBV29-1; abundance: NA; CDR3nt: TGCAGCGAGGCACGGGGGGTTGGCAATGAGCAGTTCTTC; CDR3aa: CSEARGVGNEQFF
j_gene: TRBJ2-2; d_gene: NA; v_gene: TRBV27; abundance: few; CDR3nt: TGTGCCAGCAGCTTTGCCGGAGGGATGGGGGAGCTGTTTTTT; CDR3aa: CASSFAGGMGELFF